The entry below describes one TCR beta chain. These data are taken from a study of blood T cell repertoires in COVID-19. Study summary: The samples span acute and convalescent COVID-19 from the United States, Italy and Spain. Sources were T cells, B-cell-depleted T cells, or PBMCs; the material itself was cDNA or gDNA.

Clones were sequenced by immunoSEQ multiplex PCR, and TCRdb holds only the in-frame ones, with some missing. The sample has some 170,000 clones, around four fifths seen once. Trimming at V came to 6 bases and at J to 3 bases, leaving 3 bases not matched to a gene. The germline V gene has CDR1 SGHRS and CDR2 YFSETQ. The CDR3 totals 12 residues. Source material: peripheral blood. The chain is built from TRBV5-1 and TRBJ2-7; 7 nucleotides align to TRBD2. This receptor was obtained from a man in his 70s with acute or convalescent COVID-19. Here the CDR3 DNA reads TGCGCCAGCACCAGGGAGGGCTACGAGCAGTACTTC. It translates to CASTREGYEQYF. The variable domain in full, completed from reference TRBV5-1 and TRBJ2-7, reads KAGVTQTPRYLIKTRGQQVTLSCSPISGHRSVSWYQQTPGQGLQFLFEYFSETQRNKGNFPGRFSGRQFSNSRSEMNVSTLELGDSALYLCASTREGYEQYFGPGTRLTVT.